This section outlines one T cell receptor (beta chain) sequence together with its context. The antigen is unknown. The protocol was immunoSEQ multiplex PCR, while the TCRdb copy is restricted to in-frame clones and leaves out a portion. Of about 68,000 clones listed, around 84% are singletons. This entry belongs to a study of Tregs in tolerant kidney transplant recipients. Regarding the study as a whole: Activated donor B cell expansion appeared to reveal the most relevant donor-specific TCRbeta repertoire. Biological reproducibility was not directly addressed in this study.

The CDR3 covers 14 residues. Germline assignment: CDR1 SGHTA and CDR2 FQGNSA. V lost 5 bases to trimming and J lost 9 bases; unmatched junction nucleotides: 9. Thawed PBMCs were FACS-sorted into unstimulated CD4+CD25+CD127- regulatory T cells, CD4+CD25- non-regulatory cells, CD4 and CD8 cells. Sequenced input: CD4+ T cells from blood. The gene calls are TRBV7-2 and TRBJ2-1; the match to TRBD2 covers 8 bases. This clonotype originated in a human donor in good health. The CDR3 nucleotides read TGTGCCAGCAGCCTCCAGACTAGCGAGGGTGAGCAGTTCTTC. Translation gives CASSLQTSEGEQFF. The full variable domain, in which reference TRBV7-2 and TRBJ2-1 provide the parts outside the CDR3, is GAGVSQSPSNKVTEKGKDVELRCDPISGHTALYWYRQSLGQGLEFLIYFQGNSAPDKSGLPSDRFSAERTGGSVSTLTIQRTQQEDSAVYLCASSLQTSEGEQFFGPGTRLTVL.